Presented here are 11 T cell receptor beta chains from one specimen sequenced in a study of technical replicates of blood from a handful of donors. TCRdb keeps only in-frame clones here, not all; method: immunoSEQ multiplex PCR. Among about 73,000 clones listed, around 93% were seen once. Sequenced material: T cells isolated from PBMCs. The origin of the receptors is a human donor in good health.

J is TRBJ1-2 and V is TRBV4-1, with D unresolved. Trimming took off 3 bases at V and 3 bases at J, with 8 bases between the two ends. Germline V gene data show CDR1 as MGHRA and CDR2 as YSYEKL. The CDR3 is 13 residues long. CDR3 sequence reads: CASSQTADYGYTF. CDR3 sequence (DNA): TGCGCCAGCAGCCAGACGGCGGACTATGGCTACACCTTC.

The rearrangement uses TRBV6-5 and TRBJ2-3; tentative D call: TRBD2 (5 bases). Germline V gene lookup returns CDR1 MNHEY and CDR2 SVGAGI. Trimming removed 2 bases at V and 0 bases at J, with 9 bases between. The CDR3 length is 15 residues. CDR3 coding DNA: TGTGCCAGCAGTTACGGGAGCGCCAGCACAGATACGCAGTATTTT. Translating it yields CASSYGSASTDTQYF.

The chain employs TRBV9 and TRBJ2-7; 9 bases line up with TRBD1. Looked up from germline, CDR1 is SGDLS and CDR2 is YYNGEE. This CDR3 spans 16 amino acids. V shed 4 bases and J 1 base; nucleotides not matched to a gene: 9. Here the CDR3 reads CASSPHRDRGSYEQYF. CDR3 nucleotides: TGTGCCAGCAGCCCCCATCGTGACAGGGGGTCCTACGAGCAGTACTTC.

The rearrangement links TRBV18 to TRBJ2-3, with a tentative D call TRBD1 (6 bases). This CDR3 comprises 16 residues. V was pared by 2 bases and J by 4 bases, with 16 bases between. Germline V CDR1 and CDR2: KGHSH, LQKENI. The CDR3 protein is CASSPYLGRGADTQYF. In nucleotides, the CDR3 is TGTGCCAGCTCACCATACCTCGGCAGGGGCGCAGATACGCAGTATTTT.

This clone was recorded once. The V call is TRBV7-9, the J call TRBJ2-7; weak D call: TRBD2 (6 bases). From germline, CDR1 is SEHNR and CDR2 FQNEAQ (reference sequence). Trimming left V 0 bases short and J 6 bases short, with 9 bases between. The CDR3 runs to 13 residues. The CDR3 DNA reads as TGTGCCAGCAGCTTAGCAACGGGGGTCGAGCAGTACTTC. Translated: CASSLATGVEQYF. The variable domain in full, completed from reference TRBV7-9 and TRBJ2-7, reads DTGVSQNPRHKITKRGQNVTFRCDPISEHNRLYWYRQTLGQGPEFLTYFQNEAQLEKSRLLSDRFSAERPKGSFSTLEIQRTEQGDSAMYLCASSLATGVEQYFGPGTRLTVT.

The chain combines TRBV4-1 with TRBJ1-5; D gene unclear. The CDR3 runs 16 residues. The ends were cut back, 0 bases at V and 4 bases at J, with 13 bases in the middle. Germline V lookup: CDR1 MGHRA, CDR2 YSYEKL. The CDR3 region is CASSQDSLPVNQPQHF. In DNA form, the CDR3 reads TGCGCCAGCAGCCAAGATTCGCTACCTGTGAATCAGCCCCAGCATTTT.

V is TRBV9 and J is TRBJ1-3, with D tentatively TRBD1 (6 bases). Deletions cut 0 bases from V and 1 base from J, with 8 bases between. Germline V lookup: CDR1 SGDLS, CDR2 YYNGEE. This CDR3 has 15 amino acids. The CDR3 here is CASSVGTGSGNTIYF. In nucleotides, the CDR3 is TGTGCCAGCAGCGTAGGAACAGGGTCTGGAAACACCATATATTTT.

Written as DNA, the CDR3 is TGCAGCGTTGCAAGGGGGAGGGACACTGAAGCTTTCTTT. Protein product: CSVARGRDTEAFF. The V gene is TRBV29-1, the J gene TRBJ1-1, with D tentatively TRBD1 (6 bases). Trimming left V 4 bases short and J 3 bases short, with 12 bases between. This CDR3 spans 13 amino acids. CDR1 and CDR2 (germline): SQVTM, ANQGSEA. The whole variable domain, remainder taken from reference TRBV29-1 and TRBJ1-1, is SAVISQKPSRDICQRGTSLTIQCQVDSQVTMMFWYRQQPGQSLTLIATANQGSEATYESGFVIDKFPISRPNLTFSTLTVSNMSPEDSSIYLCSVARGRDTEAFFGQGTRLTVV.

This chain links TRBV7-2 with TRBJ1-2; no firm D call. Per the germline V gene, CDR1 is SGHTA and CDR2 is FQGNSA. Trimming pared 5 bases from V and 4 bases from J, leaving 11 bases between. The CDR3 sequence is 13 residues long. CDR3 amino acids: CASSETPIYGYTF. CDR3 DNA sequence: TGTGCCAGCAGCGAGACACCTATCTATGGCTACACCTTC.

The chain is built from TRBV10-2 and TRBJ2-1, with 9 bases lining up with TRBD2. Germline trimming cut 2 bases from V and 3 bases from J; bases unmatched to any gene: 2. Looked up from germline, CDR1 is WSHSY and CDR2 is SAAADI. The CDR3 has 15 residues. CDR3 sequence (DNA): TGCGCCAGCAGTGAGGGACTAGCGTTCTACAATGAGCAGTTCTTC. Its protein is CASSEGLAFYNEQFF.

V is TRBV2 and J is TRBJ2-2, with TRBD2 matching over 9 bases. V dropped 6 bases and J dropped 6; count of bases not matched to a gene: 8. CDR3 size: 15 residues. CDR1 is SNHLY, CDR2 FYNNEI, per germline. The CDR3 protein is CASSILAGLSGELFF. DNA of the CDR3: TGTGCCAGCAGCATACTAGCGGGTCTTTCCGGGGAGCTGTTTTTT. The complete variable domain, with remaining parts taken from reference TRBV2 and TRBJ2-2, reads EPEVTQTPSHQVTQMGQEVILRCVPISNHLYFYWYRQILGQKVEFLVSFYNNEISEKSEIFDDQFSVERPDGSNFTLKIRSTKLEDSAMYFCASSILAGLSGELFFGEGSRLTVL.